This TCR beta chain originates from a study of T cell responses to AZD1222 COVID-19 vaccine (dated by TCRdb to about 2021). In terms of the full investigation: Because spike-specific TCR depth and breadth did not differ between the two schedules, AZD1222 recipients who got a second dose at roughly 4 weeks were pooled with those who got a second dose at roughly 12 weeks. Trial participants were enrolled by age into subgroups of 18-55, 56-69 and 70-plus years, and roughly 160, 29 and 62 TCR-sequenced participants, respectively, were included in these subgroups. A total of under 250 trial participants underwent TCR sequencing, of whom some 200 had received two doses of AZD1222 and 26 had received two doses of the MenACWY control vaccine.

Paper-wide results and their limitations: Vaccine-associated CD4 TCRs spanned the whole spike protein, with dominant responses in regions 160-218 and 743-854. Reportedly, almost half of the unique spike-specific TCRs recognized epitopes lying outside the regions that are mutated in the B.1.351 and B.1.1.7 variants. Participants were mostly white British and included more females than males, and it was suggested by the authors that clonal diversity may have been underestimated. A significant rise in spike-specific TCR breadth and depth was observed after two AZD1222 doses relative to day 0 and relative to MenACWY recipients. Because no day 14 peak-response samples were available, the repertoires could be characterized only after the peak T cell response. The 56-69-year group was small, and its depth increase did not reach significance, likely because of low power. Only five to seven AZD1222 recipients were SARS-CoV-2 seropositive at baseline, limiting conclusions about previously exposed vaccinees.

Details on this clone: No cognate antigen has been identified for it. No per-base quality is available; no much larger clone lies one base away.

The CDR3 regions of human TCRbeta chains were subjected to immunosequencing. As for how the authors treated the data: Repertoire TCRs were checked for matches against a reference library of SARS-CoV-2-specific TCRs that had been generated using the MIRA antigen-specificity platform. Breadth was defined as the fraction of unique TCRs that were SARS-CoV-2-associated. Depth was defined as the fraction of total T cells that were SARS-CoV-2-associated. Using the MIRA data, each spike-specific TCR was assigned both to the spike region to which the TCR was reactive and to a CD4 or CD8 class. Log10-transformed breadth and depth values were compared by one-way ANOVA with Sidak's multiple comparisons tests. TCRdb holds this immuneACCESS table with in-frame rearrangements only. Some clones are missing; in checked studies, unresolved V genes explain under half, and the rest has no known cause. V and J calls and clone size come straight from that table; D and trimming were deduced from the DNA. This sample lists 150,000 or so clones; around 91% were detected once. The ten largest clones take up roughly 5.6% of the sample.

Taken from cysteine to phenylalanine, the CDR3 has 15 residues. Only CDR3 DNA is held: 45 bases, read in frame from base 1. Germline trimming: 6 bases from V, 5 bases from J; junction bases outside gene matches: 12. Looking up the germline V gene (reference sequence) yields CDR1 LNHDA and CDR2 SQIVND. The sample's time point label is to be understood as: baseline before first vaccination. The vaccinee samples were drawn from two UK trials, COV001 and COV002, one of which was a single-blind randomized controlled phase 2/3 trial testing AZD1222 (ChAdOx1 nCoV-19) in healthy adults. For TCRbeta chain sequencing, PBMC samples from trial participants were taken at day 0 and at day 28 after the second dose.

The sequences come from peripheral blood, collected on day 0 of AZD1222 vaccination. The clonotype was recovered from an adult in good health. The sequence is built from TRBV19 and TRBJ2-5; TRBD2 fits 7 bases in the junction. The bases are TGTGCCAGTAGCATCCGGGGAGGGAGGGAGGAGACCCAGTACTTC. It translates as CASSIRGGREETQYF.